One TCR beta chain is described in this entry. Its antigen is unknown. The input lacks base qualities; no much larger clone sits a single base away. Measured from the cysteine to the phenylalanine, the CDR3 is 16 residues long. Only CDR3 DNA is held: 48 bases, read in frame from base 1. V is cut back by 5 bases and J by 1 base, with 7 bases in the junction unmatched. As encoded in the germline V gene (reference sequence), CDR1 is PRHDT while CDR2 is FYEKMQ. The protocol used for the library was the immunoSEQ multiplex PCR assay. TCRdb holds this immuneACCESS table with in-frame rearrangements only. Some clones are missing; in checked studies, unresolved V genes explain under half, and the rest has no known cause. For this sample there are some 3,000 clones; approximately 80% appear just once. Roughly 12% of the sample goes to the ten largest clones. The record originates from a study of ipilimumab plus nivolumab after autologous stem cell transplantation (dated by TCRdb to the early 2020s). Regarding the complete study: The median number of doses that trial patients received was 5 for ipilimumab and about 8 for nivolumab. High-risk transplant-naive patients and patients relapsing within 3 years of a first autologous transplant were included in the myeloma cohort. Patients with high-risk diffuse large B cell lymphoma, mature T cell lymphoma, or multiple myeloma undergoing autologous transplant were enrolled in the trial. The intent-to-treat population of the trial was made up of a few dozen patients. Paper-wide results and their limitations: Combined checkpoint inhibition as post-transplant consolidation was concluded by the authors to appear tolerable. According to the authors, a biologic rationale for studying the approach further came from T cell receptor repertoire, regulatory T cell phenotype and gut microbiota profiles.

Ipilimumab was given at 1 mg/kg intravenously on day 1 of selected weeks, and checkpoint therapy started 14 to 28 days after autologous transplant. The nivolumab dose was 3 mg/kg intravenously, delivered on day 1 of weeks 1, 4, 7, 10, and every two weeks through week 26. This Phase Ib clinical trial tested ipilimumab plus nivolumab, a combined checkpoint inhibition, as consolidation after autologous stem cell transplantation. The chain employs TRBV13 and TRBJ2-2, with 7 central nucleotides matching TRBD1. This sample comprised PBMCs, obtained in a trial of ipilimumab plus nivolumab as post-transplant consolidation. The source is a male donor with multiple myeloma. In nucleotide form, the sequence is TGTGCCAGCAGCACGGCAGGGGGTCTGAACACCGGGGAGCTGTTTTTT. The encoded protein is CASSTAGGLNTGELFF.